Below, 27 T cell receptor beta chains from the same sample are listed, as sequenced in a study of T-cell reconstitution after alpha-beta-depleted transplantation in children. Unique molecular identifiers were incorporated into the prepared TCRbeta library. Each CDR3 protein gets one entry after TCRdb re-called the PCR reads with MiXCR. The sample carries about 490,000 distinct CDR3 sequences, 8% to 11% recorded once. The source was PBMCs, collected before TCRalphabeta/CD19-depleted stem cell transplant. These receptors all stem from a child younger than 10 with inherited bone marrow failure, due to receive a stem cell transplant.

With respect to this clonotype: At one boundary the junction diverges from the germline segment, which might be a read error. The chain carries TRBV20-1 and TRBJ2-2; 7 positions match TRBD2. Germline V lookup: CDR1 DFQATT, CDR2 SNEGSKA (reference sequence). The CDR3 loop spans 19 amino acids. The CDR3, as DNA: TGCAGTGCTTCAAGTACCTCATGGGACTACGATAGGAACGCCGGGGAGCTGTTTTTT. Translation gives CSASSTSWDYDRNAGELFF.

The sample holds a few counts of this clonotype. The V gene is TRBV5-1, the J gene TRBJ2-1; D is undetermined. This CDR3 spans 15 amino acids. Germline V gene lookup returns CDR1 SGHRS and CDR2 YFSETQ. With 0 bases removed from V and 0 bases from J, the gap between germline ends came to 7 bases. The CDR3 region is CASSLAGCSYNEQFF. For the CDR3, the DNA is TGCGCCAGCAGCTTGGCAGGCTGCTCCTACAATGAGCAGTTCTTC.

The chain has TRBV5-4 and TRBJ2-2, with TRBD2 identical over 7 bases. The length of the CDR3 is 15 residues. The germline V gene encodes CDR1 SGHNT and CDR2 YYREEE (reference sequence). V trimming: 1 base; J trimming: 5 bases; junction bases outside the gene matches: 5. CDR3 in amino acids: CASSLWRESTGELFF. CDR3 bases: TGTGCCAGCAGCTTGTGGCGGGAGTCGACCGGGGAGCTGTTTTTT.

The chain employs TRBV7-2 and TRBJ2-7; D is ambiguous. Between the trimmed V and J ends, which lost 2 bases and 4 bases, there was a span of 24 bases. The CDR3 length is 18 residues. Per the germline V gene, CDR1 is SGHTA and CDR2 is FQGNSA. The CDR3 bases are TGTGCCAGCAGCTTACTTTTGGTAGCTCCCGGCTTGAGTTACGAGCAGTACTTC. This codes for CASSLLLVAPGLSYEQYF.

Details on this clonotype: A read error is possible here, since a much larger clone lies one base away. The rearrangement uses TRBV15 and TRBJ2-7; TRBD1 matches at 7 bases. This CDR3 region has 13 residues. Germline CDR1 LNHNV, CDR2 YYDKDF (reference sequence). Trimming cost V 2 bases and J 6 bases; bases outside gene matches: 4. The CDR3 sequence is CATSRPTGVEQYF. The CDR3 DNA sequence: TGTGCCACCAGCAGACCCACAGGGGTCGAGCAGTACTTC.

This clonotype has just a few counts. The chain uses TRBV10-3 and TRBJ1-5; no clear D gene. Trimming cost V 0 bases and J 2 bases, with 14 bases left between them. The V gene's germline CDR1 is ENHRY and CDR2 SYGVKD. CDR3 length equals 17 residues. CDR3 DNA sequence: TGTGCCATCAGTGAGTCGATGAGGGTTGGGGGCAATCAGCCCCAGCATTTT. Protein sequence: CAISESMRVGGNQPQHF.

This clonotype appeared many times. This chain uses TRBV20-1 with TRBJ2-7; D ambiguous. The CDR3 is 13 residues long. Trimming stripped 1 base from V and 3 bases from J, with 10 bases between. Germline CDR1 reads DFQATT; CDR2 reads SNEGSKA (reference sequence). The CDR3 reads CSARVAWDYEQYF. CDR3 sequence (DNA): TGCAGTGCTAGAGTCGCATGGGACTACGAGCAGTACTTC.

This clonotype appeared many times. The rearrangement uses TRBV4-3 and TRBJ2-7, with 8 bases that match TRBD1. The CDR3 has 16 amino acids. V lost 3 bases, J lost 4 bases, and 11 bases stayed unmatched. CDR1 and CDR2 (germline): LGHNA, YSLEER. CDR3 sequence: CASSQGSGQGPYEQYF. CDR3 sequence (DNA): TGCGCCAGCAGCCAGGGTTCCGGACAGGGACCTTACGAGCAGTACTTC.

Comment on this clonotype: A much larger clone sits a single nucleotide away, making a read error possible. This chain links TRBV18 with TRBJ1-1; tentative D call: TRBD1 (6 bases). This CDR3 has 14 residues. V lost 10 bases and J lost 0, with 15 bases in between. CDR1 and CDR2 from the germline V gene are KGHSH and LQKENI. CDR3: CATRPRGVNTEAFF. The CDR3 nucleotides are TGTGCCACCCGACCAAGGGGGGTGAACACTGAAGCTTTCTTT.

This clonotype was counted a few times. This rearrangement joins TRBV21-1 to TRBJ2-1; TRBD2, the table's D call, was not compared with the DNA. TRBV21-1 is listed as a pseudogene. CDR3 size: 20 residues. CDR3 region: CASTNGGRECPFEPYNEQFF. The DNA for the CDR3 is TGTGCCAGCACTAACGGGGGGCGGGAGTGCCCCTTTGAACCTTACAATGAGCAGTTCTTC.

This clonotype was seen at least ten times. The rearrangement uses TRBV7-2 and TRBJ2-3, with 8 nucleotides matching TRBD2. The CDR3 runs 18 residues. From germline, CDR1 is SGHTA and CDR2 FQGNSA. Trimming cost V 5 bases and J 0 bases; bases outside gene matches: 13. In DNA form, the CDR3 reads TGTGCCAGCAGCGCCTATAGCGGGATGGGACCTAGCACAGATACGCAGTATTTT. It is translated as CASSAYSGMGPSTDTQYF.

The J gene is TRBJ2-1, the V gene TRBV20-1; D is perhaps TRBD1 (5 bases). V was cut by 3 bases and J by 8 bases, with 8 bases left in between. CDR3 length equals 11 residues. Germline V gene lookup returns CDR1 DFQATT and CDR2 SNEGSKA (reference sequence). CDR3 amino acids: CSASGAHEQFF. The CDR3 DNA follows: TGCAGTGCTAGTGGGGCTCATGAGCAGTTCTTC.

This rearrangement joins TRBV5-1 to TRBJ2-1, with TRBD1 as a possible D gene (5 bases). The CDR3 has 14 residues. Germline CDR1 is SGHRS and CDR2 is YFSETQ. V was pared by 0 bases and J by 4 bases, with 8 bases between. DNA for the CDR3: TGCGCCAGCAGCTTGGCGACAGATTACAATGAGCAGTTCTTC. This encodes CASSLATDYNEQFF. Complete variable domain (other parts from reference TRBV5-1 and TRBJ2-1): KAGVTQTPRYLIKTRGQQVTLSCSPISGHRSVSWYQQTPGQGLQFLFEYFSETQRNKGNFPGRFSGRQFSNSRSEMNVSTLELGDSALYLCASSLATDYNEQFFGPGTRLTVL.

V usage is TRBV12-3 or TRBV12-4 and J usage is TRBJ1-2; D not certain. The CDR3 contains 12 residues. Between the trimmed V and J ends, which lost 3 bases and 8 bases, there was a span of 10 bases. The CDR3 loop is CASSFAGGGYTF. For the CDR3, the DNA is TGTGCCAGCAGTTTCGCGGGCGGCGGCTACACCTTC.

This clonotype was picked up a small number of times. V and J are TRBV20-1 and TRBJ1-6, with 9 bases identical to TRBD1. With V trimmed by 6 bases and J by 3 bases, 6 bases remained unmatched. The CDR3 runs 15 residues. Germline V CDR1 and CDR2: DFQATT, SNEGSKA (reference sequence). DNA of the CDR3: TGCAGTGCAAAACAGGGGGCGTTCTATAATTCACCCCTCCACTTT. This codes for CSAKQGAFYNSPLHF.

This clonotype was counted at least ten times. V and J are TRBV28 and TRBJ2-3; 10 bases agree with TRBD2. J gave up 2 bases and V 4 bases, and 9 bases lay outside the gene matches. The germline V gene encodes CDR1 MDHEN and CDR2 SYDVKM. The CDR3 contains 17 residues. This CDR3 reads CASSSPVGLADTDTQYF. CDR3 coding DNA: TGTGCCAGCAGTTCACCGGTCGGACTAGCGGACACAGATACGCAGTATTTT.

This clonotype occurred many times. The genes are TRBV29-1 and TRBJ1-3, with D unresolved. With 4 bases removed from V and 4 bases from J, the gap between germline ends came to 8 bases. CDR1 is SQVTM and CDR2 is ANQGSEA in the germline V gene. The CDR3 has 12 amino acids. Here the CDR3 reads CSVGGFGNTIYF. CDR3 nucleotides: TGCAGCGTTGGAGGGTTCGGAAACACCATATATTTT.

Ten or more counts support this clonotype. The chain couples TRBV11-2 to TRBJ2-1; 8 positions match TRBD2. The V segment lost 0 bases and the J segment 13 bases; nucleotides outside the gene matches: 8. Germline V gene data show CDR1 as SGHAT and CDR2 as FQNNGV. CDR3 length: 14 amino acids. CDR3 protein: CASSLDLGSGNQFF. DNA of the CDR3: TGTGCCAGCAGCTTAGATCTGGGTAGCGGGAATCAGTTCTTC.

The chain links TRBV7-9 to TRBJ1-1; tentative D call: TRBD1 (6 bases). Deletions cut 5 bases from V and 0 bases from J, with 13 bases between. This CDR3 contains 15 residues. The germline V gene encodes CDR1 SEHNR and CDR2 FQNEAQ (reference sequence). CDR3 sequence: CASSLRGAMNTEAFF. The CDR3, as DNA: TGTGCCAGCAGCCTAAGGGGGGCCATGAACACTGAAGCTTTCTTT.

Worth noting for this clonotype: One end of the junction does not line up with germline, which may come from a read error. The CDR3 is CASSSGGAYDQYF. For the CDR3, the DNA is TGTGCCAGCAGTTCGGGGGGTGCCTACGATCAGTACTTC. The V call is TRBV12-3 or TRBV12-4, the J call TRBJ2-7; 7 bases are a match to TRBD2. This CDR3 spans 13 amino acids.

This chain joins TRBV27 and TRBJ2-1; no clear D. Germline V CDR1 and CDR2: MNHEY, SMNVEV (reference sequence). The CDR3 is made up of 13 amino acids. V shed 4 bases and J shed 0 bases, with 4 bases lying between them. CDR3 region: CASSSHSYNEQFF. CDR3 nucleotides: TGTGCCAGCAGTTCCCACTCCTACAATGAGCAGTTCTTC.

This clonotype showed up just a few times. CDR3 residues: CSVEIAGGWNEQFF. CDR3 sequence (DNA): TGCAGCGTTGAAATCGCGGGAGGGTGGAATGAGCAGTTCTTC. The V and J genes are TRBV29-1 and TRBJ2-1; 9 bases fit TRBD2. The CDR3 length is 14 residues. J lost 7 bases, V lost 2 bases, and 6 bases had no gene match. Germline V gene lookup returns CDR1 SQVTM and CDR2 ANQGSEA.

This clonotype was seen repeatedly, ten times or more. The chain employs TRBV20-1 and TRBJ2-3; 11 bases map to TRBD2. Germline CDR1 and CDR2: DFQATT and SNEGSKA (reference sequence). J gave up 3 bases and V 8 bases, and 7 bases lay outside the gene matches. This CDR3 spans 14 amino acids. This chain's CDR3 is CSNLAGGFTDTQYF. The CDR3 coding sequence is TGCAGTAACCTAGCGGGAGGATTTACAGATACGCAGTATTTT.

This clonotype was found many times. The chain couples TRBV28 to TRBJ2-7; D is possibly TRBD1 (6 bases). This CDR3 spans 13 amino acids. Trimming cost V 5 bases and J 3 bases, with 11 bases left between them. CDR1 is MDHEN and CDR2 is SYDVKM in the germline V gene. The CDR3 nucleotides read TGTGCCAGCAGTATACTACAGGGCTACGAGCAGTACTTC. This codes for CASSILQGYEQYF.

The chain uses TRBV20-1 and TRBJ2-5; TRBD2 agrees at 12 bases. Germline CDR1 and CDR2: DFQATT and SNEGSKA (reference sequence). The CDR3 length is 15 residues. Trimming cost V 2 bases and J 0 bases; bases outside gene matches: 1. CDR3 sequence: CSARRLAGDQETQYF. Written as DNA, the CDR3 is TGCAGTGCTAGAAGACTAGCGGGAGACCAAGAGACCCAGTACTTC.

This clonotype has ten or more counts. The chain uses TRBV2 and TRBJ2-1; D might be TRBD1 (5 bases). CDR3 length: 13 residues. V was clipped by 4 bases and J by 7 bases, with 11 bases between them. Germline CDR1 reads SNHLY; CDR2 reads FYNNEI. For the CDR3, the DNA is TGTGCCAGCAGTGGGCCAGGGCCAAATGAGCAGTTCTTC. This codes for CASSGPGPNEQFF.

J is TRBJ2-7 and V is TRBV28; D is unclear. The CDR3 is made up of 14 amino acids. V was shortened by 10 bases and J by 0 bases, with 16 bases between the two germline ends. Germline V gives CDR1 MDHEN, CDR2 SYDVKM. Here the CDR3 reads CAMSSTLLSYEQYF. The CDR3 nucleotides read TGTGCCATGAGCTCGACACTCCTCTCCTACGAGCAGTACTTC.